The 16 T cell receptor beta chains presented below share a single source sample, sequenced in a study of T cell repertoires in cytomegalovirus infection. MiXCR, applied by TCRdb to the reads, yields one record per CDR3 protein. The table includes approximately 1,000,000 distinct CDR3 sequences, approximately 30% detected once. For these TCRs, the target antigens are not known. Specimen: cultured CD8+ T cells from PBMCs, collected from culture after CMV antigen stimulation. The receptors derive from a human donor in good health (CMV status not recorded). Some clones in this sample may be carry-over from other donors' samples.

CDR3 region: CSARSPSLYGYTF. The CDR3 region has the DNA TGCAGTGCTAGATCCCCCAGTTTATATGGCTACACCTTC. This chain connects TRBV20-1 to TRBJ1-2; D is unresolved. The ends were cut back, 2 bases at V and 5 bases at J, with 12 bases in the middle. Germline-derived CDR1 and CDR2 are DFQATT and SNEGSKA (reference sequence). This CDR3 comprises 13 residues.

This clonotype was observed a handful of times. This chain connects TRBV20-1 to TRBJ1-1; TRBD1 agrees at 7 bases. The CDR3 contains 15 residues. Germline assignment: CDR1 DFQATT and CDR2 SNEGSKA (reference sequence). V shed 1 base, J shed 0 bases, and the junction held 5 bases outside the gene matches. The CDR3 nucleotides read TGCAGTGCTAGAGCCGCCGACAGGGTGAACACTGAAGCTTTCTTT. It yields the protein CSARAADRVNTEAFF.

This clonotype occurred once. The V gene is TRBV9, the J gene TRBJ1-2; D might be TRBD1 (5 bases). V was trimmed by 6 bases and J by 2 bases, leaving 11 bases between them. Germline CDR1 and CDR2: SGDLS and YYNGEE. The length of the CDR3 is 13 residues. The CDR3 coding sequence is TGTGCCAGCACCCAACGGGACAACTATGGCTACACCTTC. This translates into CASTQRDNYGYTF.

In its sample, this clonotype was seen many times. The chain uses TRBV7-9 and TRBJ2-2, with a tentative D call TRBD1 (5 bases). The CDR3 covers 15 residues. Germline CDR1 reads SEHNR; CDR2 reads FQNEAQ (reference sequence). Trimming shortened V by 2 bases and J by 3 bases, and 10 bases separated the two germline ends. The CDR3 loop reads CASSLYRRDTGELFF. The CDR3 DNA follows: TGTGCCAGCAGCTTATACAGGCGAGACACCGGGGAGCTGTTTTTT.

A few counts support this clonotype. This chain links TRBV15 with TRBJ2-3; TRBD1 might be the D (5 bases). CDR1 and CDR2 (germline): LNHNV, YYDKDF (reference sequence). V gave up 5 bases and J gave up 6 bases, with 18 bases separating them. The CDR3 has 15 amino acids. The CDR3 DNA reads as TGTGCCACCAGCCCGCAGGGAAAGCACAGGGATACGCAGTATTTT. It encodes CATSPQGKHRDTQYF.

V gene TRBV5-5 combines with J gene TRBJ2-2; TRBD2 aligns across 9 bases. J gave up 1 base and V 3 bases, and 7 bases lay outside the gene matches. CDR3 size: 17 residues. The V gene's germline CDR1 is SGHKS and CDR2 YYEKEE (reference sequence). CDR3 sequence reads: CASSSSGTSRNTGELFF. The CDR3 DNA sequence: TGTGCCAGCAGCTCCTCCGGGACTAGCAGGAACACCGGGGAGCTGTTTTTT.

The genes are TRBV6-1 and TRBJ1-5; D might be TRBD1 (5 bases). Trimming removed 3 bases at V and 3 bases at J, with 12 bases between. Germline assignment: CDR1 MNHNS and CDR2 SASEGT. The CDR3 length is 15 residues. This chain's CDR3 is CASSDYQGTNQPQHF. DNA of the CDR3: TGTGCCAGCAGTGATTATCAGGGAACCAATCAGCCCCAGCATTTT.

A remark on this clonotype: A single base separates this from a much larger clone, so it may be a read error. The rearrangement uses TRBV2 and TRBJ2-3, with 10 bases aligning to TRBD2. The CDR3 covers 15 residues. From germline, CDR1 is SNHLY and CDR2 FYNNEI. J lost 2 bases, V lost 6 bases, and 5 bases had no gene match. The DNA of the CDR3 is TGTGCCAGCAGCCATAGCGGGGGGACCACAGATACGCAGTATTTT. Encoded protein: CASSHSGGTTDTQYF. Full variable domain (rest looked up from reference TRBV2 and TRBJ2-3): EPEVTQTPSHQVTQMGQEVILRCVPISNHLYFYWYRQILGQKVEFLVSFYNNEISEKSEIFDDQFSVERPDGSNFTLKIRSTKLEDSAMYFCASSHSGGTTDTQYFGPGTRLTVL.

The J gene is TRBJ2-3, the V gene TRBV6-4, with D possibly matching TRBD2 (6 bases). CDR1 MRHNA and CDR2 SNTAGT come from the germline V gene. This CDR3 is built from 14 residues. V shed 5 bases and J shed 3 bases, with 12 bases lying between them. The CDR3 nucleotides are TGTGCCAGCAGTTGCGGGGCCGAGACAGATACGCAGTATTTT. Translated, it gives CASSCGAETDTQYF.

The V call is TRBV6-2 or TRBV6-3, the J call TRBJ1-5, with D maybe TRBD1 (6 bases). Between the trimmed V and J ends, which lost 6 bases and 0 bases, there was a span of 12 bases. Germline V CDR1 and CDR2: MNHEY, SVGEGT. The CDR3 has 15 amino acids. CDR3 nucleotides: TGTGCCAGCAGACGGACAGAGTATAGCAATCAGCCCCAGCATTTT. Translating it yields CASRRTEYSNQPQHF.

V gene TRBV7-9 combines with J gene TRBJ2-2; possible D gene TRBD1, 6 bases. The CDR3 loop spans 15 amino acids. Trimming took off 6 bases at V and 1 base at J, with 12 bases between the two ends. Germline values: CDR1 SEHNR, CDR2 FQNEAQ (reference sequence). The chain's CDR3 is CASRPDSGNTGELFF. CDR3 coding DNA: TGTGCCAGCAGACCGGACAGTGGGAACACCGGGGAGCTGTTTTTT.

The chain couples TRBV28 to TRBJ2-3; the D is unclear. V lost 1 base and J 4 bases, leaving 6 bases between the germline ends. The CDR3 spans 13 residues. CDR1 and CDR2 from the germline V gene are MDHEN and SYDVKM. Written as DNA, the CDR3 is TGTGCCAGCAGTTTATATGGGGCAGATACGCAGTATTTT. It translates to CASSLYGADTQYF.

The chain recombines TRBV7-6 with TRBJ1-1; 7 bases fit TRBD1. Germline-derived CDR1 and CDR2 are SGHVS and FNYEAQ. The CDR3 loop spans 12 amino acids. With 5 bases clipped from V and 10 bases from J, the junction kept 7 bases outside the gene matches. The CDR3 reads CASSPQGVGAFF. The CDR3 nucleotides read TGTGCCAGCAGCCCGCAGGGGGTGGGAGCTTTCTTT.

This sequence joins TRBV6-6 and TRBJ2-3; no definite D call. This CDR3 has 14 amino acids. Germline V gene lookup returns CDR1 MNHNY and CDR2 SVGAGI (reference sequence). V was pared by 10 bases and J by 2 bases, with 16 bases between. CDR3 protein: CATFKERYTDTQYF. The CDR3 bases are TGTGCCACCTTTAAGGAGCGCTACACAGATACGCAGTATTTT.

V and J are TRBV6-2 or TRBV6-3 and TRBJ1-5; 8 bases align to TRBD1. Germline V gives CDR1 MNHEY, CDR2 SVGEGT. The trim removed 7 bases at V and 5 bases at J, leaving 10 bases unmatched. This CDR3 has 15 residues. CDR3 bases: TGTGCCAGCAAGGGGGCGACAGGGGTGGATCAGCCCCAGCATTTT. It translates to CASKGATGVDQPQHF.

The chain links TRBV9 to TRBJ1-4, with D possibly being TRBD1 (6 bases). Germline CDR1 reads SGDLS; CDR2 reads YYNGEE. This CDR3 region has 15 residues. Trimming pared 4 bases from V and 3 bases from J, leaving 13 bases between. Here the CDR3 DNA reads TGTGCCAGCAGCACCCAGGGGAGGTCTAATGAAAAACTGTTTTTT. It specifies CASSTQGRSNEKLFF.